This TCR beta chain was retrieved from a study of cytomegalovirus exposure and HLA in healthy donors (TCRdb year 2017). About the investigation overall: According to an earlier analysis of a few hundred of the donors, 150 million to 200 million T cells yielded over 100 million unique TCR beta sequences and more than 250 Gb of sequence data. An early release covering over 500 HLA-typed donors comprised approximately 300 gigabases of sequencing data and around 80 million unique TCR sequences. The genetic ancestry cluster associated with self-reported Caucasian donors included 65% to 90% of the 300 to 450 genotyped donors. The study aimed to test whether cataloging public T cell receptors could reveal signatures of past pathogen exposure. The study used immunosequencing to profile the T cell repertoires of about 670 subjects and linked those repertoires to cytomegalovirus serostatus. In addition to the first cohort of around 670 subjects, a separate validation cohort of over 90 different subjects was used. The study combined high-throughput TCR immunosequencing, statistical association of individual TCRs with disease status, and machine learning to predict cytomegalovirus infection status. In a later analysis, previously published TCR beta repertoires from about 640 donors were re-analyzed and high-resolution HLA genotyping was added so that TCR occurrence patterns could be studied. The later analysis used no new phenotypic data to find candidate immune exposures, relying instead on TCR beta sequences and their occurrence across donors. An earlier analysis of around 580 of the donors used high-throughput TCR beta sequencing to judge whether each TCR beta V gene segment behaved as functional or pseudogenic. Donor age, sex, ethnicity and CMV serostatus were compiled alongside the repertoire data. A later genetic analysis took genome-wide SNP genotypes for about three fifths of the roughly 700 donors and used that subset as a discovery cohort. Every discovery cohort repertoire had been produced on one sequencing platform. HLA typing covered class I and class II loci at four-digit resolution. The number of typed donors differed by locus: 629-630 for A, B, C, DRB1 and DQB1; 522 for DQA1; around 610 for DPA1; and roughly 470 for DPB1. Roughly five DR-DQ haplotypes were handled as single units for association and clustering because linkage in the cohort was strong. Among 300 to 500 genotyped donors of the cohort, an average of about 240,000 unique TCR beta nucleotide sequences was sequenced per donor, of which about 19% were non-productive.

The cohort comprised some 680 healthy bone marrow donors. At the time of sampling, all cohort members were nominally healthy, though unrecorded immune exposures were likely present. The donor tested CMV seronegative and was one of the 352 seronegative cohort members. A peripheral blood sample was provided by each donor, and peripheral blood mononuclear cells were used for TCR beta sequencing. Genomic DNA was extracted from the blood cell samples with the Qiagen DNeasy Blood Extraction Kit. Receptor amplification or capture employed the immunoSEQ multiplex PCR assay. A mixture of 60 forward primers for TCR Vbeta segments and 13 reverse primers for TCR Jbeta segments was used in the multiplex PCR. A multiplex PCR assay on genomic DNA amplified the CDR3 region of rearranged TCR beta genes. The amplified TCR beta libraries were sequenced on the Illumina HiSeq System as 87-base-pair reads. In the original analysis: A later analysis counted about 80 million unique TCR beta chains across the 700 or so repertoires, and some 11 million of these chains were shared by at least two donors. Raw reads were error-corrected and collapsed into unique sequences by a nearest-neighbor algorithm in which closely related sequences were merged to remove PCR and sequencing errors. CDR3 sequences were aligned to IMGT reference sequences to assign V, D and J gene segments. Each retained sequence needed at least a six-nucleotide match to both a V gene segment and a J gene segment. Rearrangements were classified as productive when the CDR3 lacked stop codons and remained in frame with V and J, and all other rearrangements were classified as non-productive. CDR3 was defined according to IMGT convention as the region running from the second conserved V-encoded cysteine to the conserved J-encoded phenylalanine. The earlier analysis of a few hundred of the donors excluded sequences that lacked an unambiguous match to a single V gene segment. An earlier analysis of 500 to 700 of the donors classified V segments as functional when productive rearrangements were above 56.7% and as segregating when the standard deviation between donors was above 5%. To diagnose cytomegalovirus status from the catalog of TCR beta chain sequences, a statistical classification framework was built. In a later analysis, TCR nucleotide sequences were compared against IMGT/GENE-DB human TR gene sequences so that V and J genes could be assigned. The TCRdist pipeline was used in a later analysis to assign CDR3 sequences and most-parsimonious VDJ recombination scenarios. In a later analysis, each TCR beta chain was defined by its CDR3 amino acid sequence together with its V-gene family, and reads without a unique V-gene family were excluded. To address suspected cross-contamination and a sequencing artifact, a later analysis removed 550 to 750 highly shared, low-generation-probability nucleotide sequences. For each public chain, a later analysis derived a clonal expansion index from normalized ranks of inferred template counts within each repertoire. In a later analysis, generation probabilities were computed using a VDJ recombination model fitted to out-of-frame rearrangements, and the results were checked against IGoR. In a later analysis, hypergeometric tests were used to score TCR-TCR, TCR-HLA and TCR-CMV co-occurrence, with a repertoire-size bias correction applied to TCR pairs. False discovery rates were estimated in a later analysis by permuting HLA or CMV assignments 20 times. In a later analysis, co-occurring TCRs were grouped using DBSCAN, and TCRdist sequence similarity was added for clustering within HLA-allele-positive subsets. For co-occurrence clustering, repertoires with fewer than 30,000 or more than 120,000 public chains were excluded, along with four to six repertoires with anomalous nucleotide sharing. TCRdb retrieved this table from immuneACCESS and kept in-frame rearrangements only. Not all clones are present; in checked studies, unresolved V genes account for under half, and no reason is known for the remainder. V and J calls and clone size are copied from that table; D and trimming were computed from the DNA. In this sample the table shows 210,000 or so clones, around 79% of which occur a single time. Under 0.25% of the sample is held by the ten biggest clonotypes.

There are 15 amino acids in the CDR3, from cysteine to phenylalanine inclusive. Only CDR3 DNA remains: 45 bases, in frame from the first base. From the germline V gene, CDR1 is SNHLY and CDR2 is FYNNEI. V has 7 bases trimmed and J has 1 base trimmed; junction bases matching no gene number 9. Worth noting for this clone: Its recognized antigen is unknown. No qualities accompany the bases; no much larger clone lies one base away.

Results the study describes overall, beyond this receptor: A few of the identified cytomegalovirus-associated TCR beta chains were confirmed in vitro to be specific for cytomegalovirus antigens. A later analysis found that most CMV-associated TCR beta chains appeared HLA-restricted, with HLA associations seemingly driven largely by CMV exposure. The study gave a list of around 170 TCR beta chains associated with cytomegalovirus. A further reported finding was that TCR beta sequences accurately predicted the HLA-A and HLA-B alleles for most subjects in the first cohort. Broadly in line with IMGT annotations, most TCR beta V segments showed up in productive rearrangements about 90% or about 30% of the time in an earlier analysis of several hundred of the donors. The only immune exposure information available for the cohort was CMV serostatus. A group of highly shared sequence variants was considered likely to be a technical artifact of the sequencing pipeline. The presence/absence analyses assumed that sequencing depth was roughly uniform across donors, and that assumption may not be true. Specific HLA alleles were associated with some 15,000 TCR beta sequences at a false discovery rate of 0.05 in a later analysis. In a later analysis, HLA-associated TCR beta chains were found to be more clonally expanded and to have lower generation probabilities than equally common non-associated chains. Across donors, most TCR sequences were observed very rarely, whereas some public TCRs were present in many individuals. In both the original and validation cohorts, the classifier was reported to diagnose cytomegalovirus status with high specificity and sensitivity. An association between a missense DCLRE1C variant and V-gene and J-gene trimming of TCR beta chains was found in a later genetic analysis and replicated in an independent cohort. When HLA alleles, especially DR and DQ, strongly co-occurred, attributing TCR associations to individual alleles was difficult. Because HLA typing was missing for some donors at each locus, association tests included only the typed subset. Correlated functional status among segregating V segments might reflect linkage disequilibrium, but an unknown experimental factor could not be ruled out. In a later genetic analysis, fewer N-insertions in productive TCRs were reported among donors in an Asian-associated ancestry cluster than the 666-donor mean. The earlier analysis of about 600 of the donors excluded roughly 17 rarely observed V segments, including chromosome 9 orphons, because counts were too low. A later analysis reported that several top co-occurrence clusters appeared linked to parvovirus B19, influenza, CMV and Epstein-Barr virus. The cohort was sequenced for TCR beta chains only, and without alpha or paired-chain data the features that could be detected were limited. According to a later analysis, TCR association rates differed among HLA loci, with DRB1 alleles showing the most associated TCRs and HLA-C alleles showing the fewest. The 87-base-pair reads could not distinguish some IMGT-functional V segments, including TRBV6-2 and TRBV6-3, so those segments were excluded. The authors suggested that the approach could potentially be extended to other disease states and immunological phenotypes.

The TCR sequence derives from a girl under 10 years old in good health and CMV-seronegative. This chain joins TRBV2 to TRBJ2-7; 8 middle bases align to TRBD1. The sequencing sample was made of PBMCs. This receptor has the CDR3 CASTGDRGGSYEQYF. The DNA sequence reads TGTGCCAGCACCGGAGACAGGGGAGGTTCCTACGAGCAGTACTTC.